Presented here are 10 T cell receptor beta chains from one specimen sequenced in a study of CD8+ T cells in alopecia areata (dated by TCRdb to 2017 to 2018). Libraries were prepared through the immunoSEQ multiplex PCR assay. For TCR sequencing, RNA was extracted from every sample and reverse transcribed into cDNA to serve as template. The source is immuneACCESS, and TCRdb retained only in-frame sequences with V and J called. Part of the clones is not carried over; for the studies checked, unresolved V genes explain less than half of this, and the remainder is unexplained. Here the sample has more than 200,000 clones; roughly 44% occur a single time. About 2.6% of the sample belongs to the ten largest clones. The treatment or condition label here, explained by the study, means: oral pan-JAK inhibitor, 5-10 mg twice daily. The sequenced sample was CD4+ T cells sorted from blood, obtained between weeks 36 and 40, from a patient treated with tofacitinib. All receptors come from a human donor with alopecia areata.

The CDR3 sequence is CASSLLGQGARAFF. In DNA form, the CDR3 reads TGTGCCAGCAGCTTATTGGGACAGGGGGCGCGTGCTTTCTTT. J is TRBJ1-1 and V is TRBV7-2; 12 bases map to TRBD1. Trimming cost V 2 bases and J 11 bases; bases outside gene matches: 6. The CDR3 covers 14 residues. CDR1 SGHTA and CDR2 FQGNSA come from the germline V gene.

The J gene is TRBJ1-2, the V gene TRBV4-2; 7 bases are a match to TRBD1. The CDR3 contains 15 residues. Germline V gene sequence: CDR1 LGHNA, CDR2 YNFKEQ. The trim removed 2 bases at V and 4 bases at J, leaving 7 bases unmatched. The CDR3, as DNA: TGTGCCAGCAGCCAACCGGGGACAGCCAGCTATGGCTACACCTTC. It yields the protein CASSQPGTASYGYTF.

The chain uses TRBV4-1 and TRBJ2-5, with a weak D call TRBD1 (5 bases). The CDR3 length is 15 residues. Looked up from germline, CDR1 is MGHRA and CDR2 is YSYEKL. Trimming pared 4 bases from V and 4 bases from J, leaving 16 bases between. This CDR3 is CASSLQWGPGETQYF. The CDR3 nucleotides are TGCGCCAGCAGCCTACAGTGGGGCCCAGGAGAGACCCAGTACTTC.

The chain links TRBV30 to TRBJ2-5, with 9 bases matching TRBD1. The CDR3 has 14 amino acids. Germline CDR1 and CDR2: GTSNPN and SVGIG (reference sequence). The trim removed 2 bases at V and 7 bases at J, leaving 8 bases unmatched. In DNA, the CDR3 is TGTGCCTGGAGTCCTGGCGGGACAGGGAGGACCCAGTACTTC. Translation gives CAWSPGGTGRTQYF.

The chain carries TRBV5-1 and TRBJ2-1; D may be TRBD2 (7 bases). The CDR3 is made up of 18 amino acids. From germline, CDR1 is SGHRS and CDR2 YFSETQ. Trimming removed 4 bases at V and 0 bases at J, with 20 bases between. Here the CDR3 reads CASSPRGAGGPSYNEQFF. In DNA form, the CDR3 reads TGCGCCAGCAGCCCCCGGGGGGCCGGGGGCCCCTCCTACAATGAGCAGTTCTTC.

This clone turned up a few times. Here the CDR3 reads CASSPPSRSVTYEQYF. In DNA, the CDR3 is TGTGCCAGCAGCCCTCCATCACGGAGCGTAACCTACGAGCAGTACTTC. V and J are TRBV4-2 and TRBJ2-7, with unresolved D. This CDR3 contains 16 residues. V was trimmed by 4 bases and J by 2 bases, leaving 18 bases between them. Germline CDR1 LGHNA, CDR2 YNFKEQ.

The V gene is TRBV20-1, the J gene TRBJ1-2; D is ambiguous. Trimming took off 6 bases at V and 6 bases at J, with 8 bases between the two ends. CDR1 is DFQATT, CDR2 SNEGSKA, per germline (reference sequence). The CDR3 covers 10 residues. In DNA form, the CDR3 reads TGCAGTGCCGGGGAAGATGGCTACACCTTC. Translating it yields CSAGEDGYTF.

In regard to this clone: Other DNA variants within this sample encode the same CDR3. The gene calls are TRBV9 and TRBJ2-1; the match to TRBD2 covers 11 bases. This CDR3 is built from 15 residues. J gave up 7 bases and V 0 bases, and 3 bases lay outside the gene matches. Per the germline V gene, CDR1 is SGDLS and CDR2 is YYNGEE. CDR3 nucleotide sequence: TGTGCCAGCAGCGTAGGGACTAGCGGGTCAAATGAGCAGTTCTTC. Translated: CASSVGTSGSNEQFF.

This clone was seen a single time. The chain has TRBV4-2 and TRBJ1-2, with 9 positions matching TRBD1. V trimming: 0 bases; J trimming: 1 base; junction bases outside the gene matches: 6. Per the germline V gene, CDR1 is LGHNA and CDR2 is YNFKEQ. This CDR3 contains 17 residues. The CDR3 protein is CASSQDQDRGRNYGYTF. The CDR3 DNA is TGTGCCAGCAGCCAAGACCAGGACAGGGGACGTAACTATGGCTACACCTTC.

The rearrangement joins TRBV5-1 to TRBJ2-7, with 8 bases identical to TRBD1. CDR3 length: 14 residues. V shed 4 bases, J shed 2 bases, and the junction held 5 bases outside the gene matches. Germline values: CDR1 SGHRS, CDR2 YFSETQ. The CDR3 nucleotides are TGCGCCAGCAGCGCCGGGACAGGAGCCTACGAGCAGTACTTC. As protein: CASSAGTGAYEQYF.